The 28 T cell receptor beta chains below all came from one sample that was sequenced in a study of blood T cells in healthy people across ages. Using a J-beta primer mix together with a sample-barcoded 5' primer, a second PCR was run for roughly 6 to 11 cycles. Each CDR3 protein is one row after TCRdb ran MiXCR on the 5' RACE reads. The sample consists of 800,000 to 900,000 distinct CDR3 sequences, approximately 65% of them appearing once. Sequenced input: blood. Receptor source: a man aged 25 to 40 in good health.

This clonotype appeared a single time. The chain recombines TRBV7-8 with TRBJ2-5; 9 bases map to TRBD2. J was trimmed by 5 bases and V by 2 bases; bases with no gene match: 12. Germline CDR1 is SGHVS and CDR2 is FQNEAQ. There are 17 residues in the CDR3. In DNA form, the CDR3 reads TGTGCCAGCAGCTTATATGCGGGGGGGCTGGGTTTGGAGACCCAGTACTTC. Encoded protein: CASSLYAGGLGLETQYF.

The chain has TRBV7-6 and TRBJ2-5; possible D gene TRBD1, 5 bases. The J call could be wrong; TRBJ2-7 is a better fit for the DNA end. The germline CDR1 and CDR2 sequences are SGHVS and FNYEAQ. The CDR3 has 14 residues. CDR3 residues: CASSLRQSVYEQYF. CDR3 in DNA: TGTGCCAGCAGCCTCCGACAGTCAGTCTACGAGCAGTACTTC.

The CDR3 here is CSARGRGDVEQFF. CDR3 in DNA: TGCAGTGCTAGAGGGCGGGGGGACGTCGAGCAGTTCTTC. The genes are TRBV20-1 and TRBJ2-1, with TRBD2 matching 8 bases. CDR3 length: 13 amino acids. Trimming took 1 base from V and 10 from J; bases not matched to a gene: 6. Looked up from germline, CDR1 is DFQATT and CDR2 is SNEGSKA (reference sequence).

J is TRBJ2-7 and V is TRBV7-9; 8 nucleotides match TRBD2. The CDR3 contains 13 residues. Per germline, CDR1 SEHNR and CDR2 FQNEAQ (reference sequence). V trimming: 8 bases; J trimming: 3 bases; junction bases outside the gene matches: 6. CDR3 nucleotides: TGTGCCAGCCGGACGGGGGGGCTCTACGAGCAGTACTTC. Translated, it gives CASRTGGLYEQYF.

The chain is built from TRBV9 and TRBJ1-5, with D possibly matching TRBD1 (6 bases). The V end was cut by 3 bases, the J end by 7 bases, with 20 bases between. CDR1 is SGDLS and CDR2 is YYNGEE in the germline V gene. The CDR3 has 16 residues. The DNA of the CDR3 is TGTGCCAGCAGCGCAGGGCACACAGGGCCCGGCCAGCCCCAGCATTTT. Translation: CASSAGHTGPGQPQHF.

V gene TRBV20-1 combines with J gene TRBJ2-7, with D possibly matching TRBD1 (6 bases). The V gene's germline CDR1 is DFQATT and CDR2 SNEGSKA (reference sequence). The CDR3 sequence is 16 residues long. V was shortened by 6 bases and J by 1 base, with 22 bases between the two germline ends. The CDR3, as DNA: TGCAGTGCGGGCTGGCCTAACCGGGACACGTCCTACGAGCAGTACTTC. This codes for CSAGWPNRDTSYEQYF.

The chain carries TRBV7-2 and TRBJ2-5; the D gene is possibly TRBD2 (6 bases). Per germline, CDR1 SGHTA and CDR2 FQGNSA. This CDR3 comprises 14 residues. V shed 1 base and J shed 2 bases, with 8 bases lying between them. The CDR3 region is CASSLVAVQETQYF. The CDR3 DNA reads TGTGCCAGCAGCTTAGTAGCGGTTCAAGAGACCCAGTACTTC.

CDR3 loop: CASSYGTGVYEQYF. The CDR3 coding sequence is TGTGCCAGCAGTTACGGGACAGGGGTGTACGAGCAGTACTTC. The V call is TRBV6-6, the J call TRBJ2-4, with 10 bases that match TRBD1. The DNA end is a closer match to TRBJ2-7, so the J assignment may be wrong. This CDR3 comprises 14 residues. The germline V gene has CDR1 MNHNY and CDR2 SVGAGI (reference sequence).

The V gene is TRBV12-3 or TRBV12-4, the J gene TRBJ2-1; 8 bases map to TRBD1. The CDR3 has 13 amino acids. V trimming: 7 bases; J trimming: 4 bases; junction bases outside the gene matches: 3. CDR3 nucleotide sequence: TGTGCCAGCAACCGGGACAGGTACAATGAGCAGTTCTTC. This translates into CASNRDRYNEQFF.

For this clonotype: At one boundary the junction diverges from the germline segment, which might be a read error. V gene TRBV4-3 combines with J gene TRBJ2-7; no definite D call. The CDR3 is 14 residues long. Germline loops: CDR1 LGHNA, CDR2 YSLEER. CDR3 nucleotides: TGCGCCAGCAGCCAAGCGGGCCATGGCTACGAGCAGTATTTC. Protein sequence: CASSQAGHGYEQYF.

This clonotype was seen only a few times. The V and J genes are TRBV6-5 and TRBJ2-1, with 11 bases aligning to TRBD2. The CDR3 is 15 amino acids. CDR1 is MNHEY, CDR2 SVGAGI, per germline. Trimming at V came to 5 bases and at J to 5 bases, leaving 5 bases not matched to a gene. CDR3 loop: CASSRSGGAHNEQFF. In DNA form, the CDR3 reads TGTGCCAGCAGTCGTAGCGGGGGGGCCCACAATGAGCAGTTCTTC.

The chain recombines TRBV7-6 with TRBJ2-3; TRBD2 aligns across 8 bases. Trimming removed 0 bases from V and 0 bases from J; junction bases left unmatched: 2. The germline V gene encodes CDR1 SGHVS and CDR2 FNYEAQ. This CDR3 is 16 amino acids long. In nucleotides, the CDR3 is TGTGCCAGCAGCTTAGCTAGCGGGGAAAGCACAGATACGCAGTATTTT. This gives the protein CASSLASGESTDTQYF.

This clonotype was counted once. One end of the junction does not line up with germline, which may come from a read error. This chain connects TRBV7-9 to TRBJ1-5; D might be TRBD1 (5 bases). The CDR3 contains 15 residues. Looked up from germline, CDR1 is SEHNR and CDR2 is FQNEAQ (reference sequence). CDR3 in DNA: TGTGCCAGCAGCTTAGGGGGCCTTAGCAGTCAGCCCCAGCATTTT. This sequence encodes CASSLGGLSSQPQHF.

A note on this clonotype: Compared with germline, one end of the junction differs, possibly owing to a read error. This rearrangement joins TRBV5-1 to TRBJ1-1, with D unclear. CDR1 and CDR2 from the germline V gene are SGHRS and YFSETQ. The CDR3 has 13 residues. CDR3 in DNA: TGCGCCAGCAGACCAACGGGGAACACTAAAGCTTTCTTT. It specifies CASRPTGNTKAFF.

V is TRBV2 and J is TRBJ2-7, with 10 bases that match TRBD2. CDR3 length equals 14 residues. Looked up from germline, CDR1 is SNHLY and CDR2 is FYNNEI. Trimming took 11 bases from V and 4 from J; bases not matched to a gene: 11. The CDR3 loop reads CASGRLAGSYEQYF. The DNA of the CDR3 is TGTGCCTCGGGGAGACTAGCGGGTAGTTACGAGCAGTACTTC.

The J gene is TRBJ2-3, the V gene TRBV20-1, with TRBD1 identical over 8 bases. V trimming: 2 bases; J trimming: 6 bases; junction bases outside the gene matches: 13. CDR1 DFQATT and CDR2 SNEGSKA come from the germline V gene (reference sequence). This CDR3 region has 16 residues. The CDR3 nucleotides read TGCAGTGCTAGAACAGGGGGTTATCGTAGATCGGATACGCAGTATTTT. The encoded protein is CSARTGGYRRSDTQYF.

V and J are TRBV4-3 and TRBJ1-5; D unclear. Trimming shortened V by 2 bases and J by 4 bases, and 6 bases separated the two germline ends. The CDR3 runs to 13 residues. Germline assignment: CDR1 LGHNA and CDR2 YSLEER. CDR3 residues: CASSQTLNQPQHF. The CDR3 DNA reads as TGCGCCAGCAGCCAAACTTTGAATCAGCCCCAGCATTTT.

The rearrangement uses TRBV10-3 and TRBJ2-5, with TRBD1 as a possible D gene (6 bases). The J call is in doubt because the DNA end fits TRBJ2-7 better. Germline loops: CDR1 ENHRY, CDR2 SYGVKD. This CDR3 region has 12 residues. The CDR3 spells CAISERDTEQYF. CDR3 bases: TGTGCCATCAGTGAAAGGGACACCGAGCAGTACTTC.

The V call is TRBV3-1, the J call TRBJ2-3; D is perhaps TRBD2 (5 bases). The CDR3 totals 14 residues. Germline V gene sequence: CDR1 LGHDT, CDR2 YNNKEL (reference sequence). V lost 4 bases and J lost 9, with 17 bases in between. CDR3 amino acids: CASSPERTSGTQYF. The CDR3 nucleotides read TGTGCCAGCAGCCCAGAGCGGACCTCCGGCACGCAGTATTTT.

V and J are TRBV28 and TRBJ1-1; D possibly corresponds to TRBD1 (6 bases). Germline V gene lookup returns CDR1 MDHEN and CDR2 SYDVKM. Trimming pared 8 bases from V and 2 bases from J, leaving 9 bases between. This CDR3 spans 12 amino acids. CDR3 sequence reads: CASGQRNTEAFF. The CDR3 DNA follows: TGTGCCAGCGGACAGCGAAACACTGAAGCTTTCTTT. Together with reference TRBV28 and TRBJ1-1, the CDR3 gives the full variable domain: DVKVTQSSRYLVKRTGEKVFLECVQDMDHENMFWYRQDPGLGLRLIYFSYDVKMKEKGDIPEGYSVSREKKERFSLILESASTNQTSMYLCASGQRNTEAFFGQGTRLTVV.

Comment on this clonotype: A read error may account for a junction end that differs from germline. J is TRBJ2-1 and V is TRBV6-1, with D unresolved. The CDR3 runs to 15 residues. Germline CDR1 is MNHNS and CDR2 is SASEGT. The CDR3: CANSENTFSYNEQFF. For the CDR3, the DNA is TGTGCCAACAGTGAAAACACCTTTTCCTACAATGAGCAGTTCTTC.

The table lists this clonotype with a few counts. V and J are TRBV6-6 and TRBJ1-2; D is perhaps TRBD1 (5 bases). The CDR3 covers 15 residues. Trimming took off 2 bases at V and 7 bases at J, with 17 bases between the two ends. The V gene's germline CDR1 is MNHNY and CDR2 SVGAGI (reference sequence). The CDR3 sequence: CASSYPGSGWGGYTF. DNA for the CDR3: TGTGCCAGCAGTTACCCAGGGAGCGGTTGGGGTGGCTACACCTTC.

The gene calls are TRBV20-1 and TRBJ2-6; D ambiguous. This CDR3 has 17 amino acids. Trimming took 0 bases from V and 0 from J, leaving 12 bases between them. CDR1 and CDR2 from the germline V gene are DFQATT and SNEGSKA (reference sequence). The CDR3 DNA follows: TGCAGTGCTAGAGAACCGCGAGTAGGCTCTGGGGCCAACGTCCTGACTTTC. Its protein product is CSAREPRVGSGANVLTF.

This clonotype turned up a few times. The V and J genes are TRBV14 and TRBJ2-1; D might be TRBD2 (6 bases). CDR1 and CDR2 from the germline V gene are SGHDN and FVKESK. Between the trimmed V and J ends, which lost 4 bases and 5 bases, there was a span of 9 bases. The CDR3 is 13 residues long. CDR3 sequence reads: CASSRDFNNEQFF. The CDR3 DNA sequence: TGTGCCAGCAGCCGGGACTTCAACAATGAGCAGTTCTTC.

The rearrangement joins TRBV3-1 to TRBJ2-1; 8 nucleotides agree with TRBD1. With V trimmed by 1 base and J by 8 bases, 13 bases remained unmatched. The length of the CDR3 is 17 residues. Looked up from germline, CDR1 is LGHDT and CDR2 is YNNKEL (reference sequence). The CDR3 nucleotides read TGTGCCAGCAGCCAAGTTGGACAGGGTTCAAGCGGGTATGAGCAGTTCTTC. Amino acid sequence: CASSQVGQGSSGYEQFF.

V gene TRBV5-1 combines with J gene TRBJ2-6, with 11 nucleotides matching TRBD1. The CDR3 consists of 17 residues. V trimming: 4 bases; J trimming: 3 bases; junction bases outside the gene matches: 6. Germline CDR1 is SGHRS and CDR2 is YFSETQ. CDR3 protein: CASSPGQGANGANVLTF. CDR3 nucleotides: TGCGCCAGCAGCCCAGGACAGGGGGCAAATGGGGCCAACGTCCTGACTTTC. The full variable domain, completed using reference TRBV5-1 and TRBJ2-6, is KAGVTQTPRYLIKTRGQQVTLSCSPISGHRSVSWYQQTPGQGLQFLFEYFSETQRNKGNFPGRFSGRQFSNSRSEMNVSTLELGDSALYLCASSPGQGANGANVLTFGAGSRLTVL.

As DNA, the CDR3 is TGCGCCAGCAGCTCCCCAGCGGAGGTGCAAGAGACCCAGTACTTC. Protein sequence: CASSSPAEVQETQYF. This chain joins TRBV5-1 and TRBJ2-5, with a possible D match to TRBD2 (5 bases). CDR3 length equals 15 residues. Germline V gene sequence: CDR1 SGHRS, CDR2 YFSETQ. V lost 3 bases and J 2 bases, leaving 14 bases between the germline ends.

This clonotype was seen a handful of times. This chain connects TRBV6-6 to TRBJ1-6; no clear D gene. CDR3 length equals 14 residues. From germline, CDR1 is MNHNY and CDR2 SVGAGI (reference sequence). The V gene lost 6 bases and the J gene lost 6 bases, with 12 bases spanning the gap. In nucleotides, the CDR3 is TGTGCCAGCAGAGAACTAAGGAGTAATTCACCCCTCCACTTT. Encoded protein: CASRELRSNSPLHF.